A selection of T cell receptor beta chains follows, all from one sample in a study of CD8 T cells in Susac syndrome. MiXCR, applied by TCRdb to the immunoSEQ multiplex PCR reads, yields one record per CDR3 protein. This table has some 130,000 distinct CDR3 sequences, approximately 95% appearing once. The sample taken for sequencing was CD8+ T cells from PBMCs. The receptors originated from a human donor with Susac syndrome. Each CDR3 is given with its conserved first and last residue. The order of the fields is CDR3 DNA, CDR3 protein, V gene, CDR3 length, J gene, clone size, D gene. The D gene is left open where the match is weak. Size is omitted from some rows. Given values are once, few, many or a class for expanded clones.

cdr3_nt: TGTGCCAGCAGCAAGCCGGGTCTCAATCAGCCCCAGCATTTT; cdr3_aa: CASSKPGLNQPQHF; v_call: TRBV28; cdr3_length: 14; j_call: TRBJ1-5; clone_size: .; d_call: .
cdr3_nt: TGTGCCAGCAGTTTCGACCAGTTCTATGGCTACACCTTC; cdr3_aa: CASSFDQFYGYTF; v_call: TRBV27; cdr3_length: 13; j_call: TRBJ1-2; clone_size: once; d_call: .
cdr3_nt: TGTGCCAGCAGCTCCCCGGGACAGGGACAAGAGACCCAGTACTTC; cdr3_aa: CASSSPGQGQETQYF; v_call: TRBV7-8; cdr3_length: 15; j_call: TRBJ2-5; clone_size: .; d_call: TRBD1
cdr3_nt: TGTGCCAGCTCCCAGGCAGAGACCCAGTACTTC; cdr3_aa: CASSQAETQYF; v_call: TRBV12-3/TRBV12-4; cdr3_length: 11; j_call: TRBJ2-5; clone_size: .; d_call: .
cdr3_nt: TGTGCCAGCAGTCCCGCCGACAGTTGGGAGCAGTACTTC; cdr3_aa: CASSPADSWEQYF; v_call: TRBV28; cdr3_length: 13; j_call: TRBJ2-7; clone_size: .; d_call: .
cdr3_nt: TGTGCCAGCAGTCTATCTACTCATACAGATACGCAGTATTTT; cdr3_aa: CASSLSTHTDTQYF; v_call: TRBV28; cdr3_length: 14; j_call: TRBJ2-3; clone_size: .; d_call: .
cdr3_nt: TGCGCCAGCAGCTTGGCCGGACCTATGAACACTGAAGCTTTCTTT; cdr3_aa: CASSLAGPMNTEAFF; v_call: TRBV5-1; cdr3_length: 15; j_call: TRBJ1-1; clone_size: .; d_call: .
cdr3_nt: TGTGCCAGCAGCTTACCGAAGTGGGCGGGAGAGGAGACCCAGTACTTC; cdr3_aa: CASSLPKWAGEETQYF; v_call: TRBV7-9; cdr3_length: 16; j_call: TRBJ2-5; clone_size: .; d_call: TRBD2
cdr3_nt: TGTGCCAGCTCACCACCCCCTGGCGGGAGCTCGCACGAGCAGTACTTC; cdr3_aa: CASSPPPGGSSHEQYF; v_call: TRBV18; cdr3_length: 16; j_call: TRBJ2-7; clone_size: .; d_call: TRBD2
cdr3_nt: TGTGCCACCAGTAGTCCGGGACAGGGGGTGCATGAGCAGTTCTTC; cdr3_aa: CATSSPGQGVHEQFF; v_call: TRBV15; cdr3_length: 15; j_call: TRBJ2-1; clone_size: .; d_call: TRBD1
cdr3_nt: TGTGCCAGCTCCTCTGTGTTAGCGCAAAACAATGAGCAGTTCTTC; cdr3_aa: CASSSVLAQNNEQFF; v_call: TRBV11-2; cdr3_length: 15; j_call: TRBJ2-1; clone_size: .; d_call: .
cdr3_nt: TGTGCCAGCAGCGACCCGGGACTAGCGGGAGAAGGAGCCAAAAACATTCAGTACTTC; cdr3_aa: CASSDPGLAGEGAKNIQYF; v_call: TRBV9; cdr3_length: 19; j_call: TRBJ2-4; clone_size: once; d_call: TRBD2
cdr3_nt: TGTGCCAGCAGCTTAGCCCCCCCAGCGGGAGGCGCGGAGACCCAGTACTTC; cdr3_aa: CASSLAPPAGGAETQYF; v_call: TRBV11-2; cdr3_length: 17; j_call: TRBJ2-5; clone_size: .; d_call: TRBD2
cdr3_nt: TGTGCCAGCAGCGCCGACACGCGTCAAGAGACCCAGTACTTC; cdr3_aa: CASSADTRQETQYF; v_call: TRBV7-9; cdr3_length: 14; j_call: TRBJ2-5; clone_size: .; d_call: .
cdr3_nt: TGTGCCACCAGTGAAGACTCCCGGGGTAATGAGCAGTTCTTC; cdr3_aa: CATSEDSRGNEQFF; v_call: TRBV24-1; cdr3_length: 14; j_call: TRBJ2-1; clone_size: .; d_call: .
cdr3_nt: TGTGCCAGCAGCCAAGCCGACGGGACAGGGGTCGAGCAGTACTTC; cdr3_aa: CASSQADGTGVEQYF; v_call: TRBV3-1; cdr3_length: 15; j_call: TRBJ2-7; clone_size: .; d_call: TRBD1
cdr3_nt: TGTGCCACCAGTGATTCCCAGGGACTAGCGGGAGATCTTAATGAGCAGTTCTTC; cdr3_aa: CATSDSQGLAGDLNEQFF; v_call: TRBV24-1; cdr3_length: 18; j_call: TRBJ2-1; clone_size: .; d_call: TRBD2
cdr3_nt: TGCAGCGCCTACCGGGACGAGCAGTACTTC; cdr3_aa: CSAYRDEQYF; v_call: TRBV29-1; cdr3_length: 10; j_call: TRBJ2-7; clone_size: .; d_call: .
cdr3_nt: TGTGCCAGCAGCCAAGTCGGGACAGGGGACACTGAAGCTTTCTTT; cdr3_aa: CASSQVGTGDTEAFF; v_call: TRBV4-2; cdr3_length: 15; j_call: TRBJ1-1; clone_size: .; d_call: TRBD1
cdr3_nt: TGTGCCACCAGTGATCGGGACAGCGTCAATGAGCAGTTCTTC; cdr3_aa: CATSDRDSVNEQFF; v_call: TRBV24-1; cdr3_length: 14; j_call: TRBJ2-1; clone_size: .; d_call: TRBD1
cdr3_nt: TGTGCCAGCAGCCGCCCAGGGGAAGAGTACAATGAGCAGTTCTTC; cdr3_aa: CASSRPGEEYNEQFF; v_call: TRBV13; cdr3_length: 15; j_call: TRBJ2-1; clone_size: .; d_call: .
cdr3_nt: TGTGCCAGCAGTTCTTCCGGGACATACTCTGGGGCCAACGTCCTGACTTTC; cdr3_aa: CASSSSGTYSGANVLTF; v_call: TRBV27; cdr3_length: 17; j_call: TRBJ2-6; clone_size: .; d_call: .
cdr3_nt: TGTGCCAGCAGCCCCCCGAGAGACTACGAGCAGTACTTC; cdr3_aa: CASSPPRDYEQYF; v_call: TRBV4-2; cdr3_length: 13; j_call: TRBJ2-7; clone_size: .; d_call: .
cdr3_nt: TGTGCCAGCAGCTTAGCCCCGGGGACGAACACCGGGGAGCTGTTTTTT; cdr3_aa: CASSLAPGTNTGELFF; v_call: TRBV7-9; cdr3_length: 16; j_call: TRBJ2-2; clone_size: .; d_call: .
cdr3_nt: TGCAGTGCCCGCGGCGACACCTTCAACACTGAAGCTTTCTTT; cdr3_aa: CSARGDTFNTEAFF; v_call: TRBV20-1; cdr3_length: 14; j_call: TRBJ1-1; clone_size: .; d_call: .
cdr3_nt: TGTGCCAGCACACCCCACTCCTTGGGACGTAGCAATCAGCCCCAGCATTTT; cdr3_aa: CASTPHSLGRSNQPQHF; v_call: TRBV11-3; cdr3_length: 17; j_call: TRBJ1-5; clone_size: .; d_call: .
cdr3_nt: TGTGCCAGCAGCTTCGGCTATCGCACAGATACGCAGTATTTT; cdr3_aa: CASSFGYRTDTQYF; v_call: TRBV5-6; cdr3_length: 14; j_call: TRBJ2-3; clone_size: .; d_call: .
cdr3_nt: TGCGCCAGCAGCCAAGGACGAGGGGGCTATGGCTACACCTTC; cdr3_aa: CASSQGRGGYGYTF; v_call: TRBV4-1; cdr3_length: 14; j_call: TRBJ1-2; clone_size: .; d_call: .
cdr3_nt: TGTGCCAGCAGCGGGGGACAGGGGAGCTCCTACGAGCAGTACTTC; cdr3_aa: CASSGGQGSSYEQYF; v_call: TRBV9; cdr3_length: 15; j_call: TRBJ2-7; clone_size: .; d_call: TRBD1
cdr3_nt: TGTGCCAGCAGCGACGGCAGCCACCCCCAGGAGACCCAGTACTTC; cdr3_aa: CASSDGSHPQETQYF; v_call: TRBV7-9; cdr3_length: 15; j_call: TRBJ2-5; clone_size: .; d_call: .
cdr3_nt: TGTGCCACCAGTGATCGAAAACAGGGCGCCAATCAGCCCCAGCATTTT; cdr3_aa: CATSDRKQGANQPQHF; v_call: TRBV24-1; cdr3_length: 16; j_call: TRBJ1-5; clone_size: .; d_call: .
cdr3_nt: TGTGCCAGCTCACCATCGGGACAGGGGGGCTACGAGCAGTACTTC; cdr3_aa: CASSPSGQGGYEQYF; v_call: TRBV18; cdr3_length: 15; j_call: TRBJ2-7; clone_size: .; d_call: TRBD1
cdr3_nt: TGTGCCAGCAGTTACTCAGGGGCTGTTGGCGGGAGAGATGCCTACAATGAGCAGTTCTTC; cdr3_aa: CASSYSGAVGGRDAYNEQFF; v_call: TRBV6-5; cdr3_length: 20; j_call: TRBJ2-1; clone_size: .; d_call: TRBD2